A single sample gave rise to the 30 T cell receptor beta chains below, sequenced in a study of vaccination effects on CD4 cells after COVID-19. These receptors' antigens are unknown. Clones were read by immunoSEQ multiplex PCR, and TCRdb kept only the in-frame ones, dropping some. This repertoire shows roughly 70,000 clones, more than 65% found once; its top ten account for 5%. With the ViraFEST assay, the study expanded antigen-specific CD4+ T cells using viral peptide pools, then sequenced them. Investigators separated out CD4+ T cells once around 10 days of culture had passed. Documented for the person is a PCR-confirmed SARS-CoV-2 infection occurring between March and December 2020. The specimen comprised CD4+ T cells from PBMCs cultured with HIV peptides, sampled before COVID-19 vaccination. Subset here: HIV-1 Nef peptide pool negative control/reference culture. These receptor sequences come from a human donor who had a prior SARS-CoV-2 infection.

The chain uses TRBV25-1 and TRBJ1-3; D is unclear. The germline V gene encodes CDR1 MGHDK and CDR2 SYGVNS. Trimming left V 4 bases short and J 0 bases short, with 10 bases between. The length of the CDR3 is 15 residues. CDR3 amino acids: CASSAATRSGNTIYF. The CDR3 region has the DNA TGTGCCAGCAGTGCTGCCACCCGCTCTGGAAACACCATATATTTT.

The table lists this clone with a few counts. The gene calls are TRBV5-3 and TRBJ2-5; a weak D match, TRBD1 (6 bases). TRBV5-3 is an ORF; its function is uncertain. The CDR3 extends over 14 amino acids. V lost 2 bases to trimming and J lost 5 bases, with 13 bases between them. CDR3 residues: CARSFRGRVETQYF. DNA of the CDR3: TGTGCCAGAAGCTTCAGGGGAAGGGTTGAGACCCAGTACTTC.

This clone was seen a handful of times. The V call is TRBV4-1, the J call TRBJ1-2; 7 nucleotides match TRBD1. This CDR3 comprises 15 residues. Germline CDR1 is MGHRA and CDR2 is YSYEKL. The V gene end was trimmed by 1 base and the J gene end by 3 bases; junction bases not matched to a gene: 5. In nucleotides, the CDR3 is TGCGCCAGCAGCCAAGTAGAGACAGGGCACTATGGCTACACCTTC. Translated, it gives CASSQVETGHYGYTF.

This clone showed up just a few times. This chain joins TRBV5-1 and TRBJ1-2; 7 bases line up with TRBD1. The CDR3 consists of 12 residues. V lost 4 bases, J lost 5 bases, and 2 bases stayed unmatched. CDR1 and CDR2 from the germline V gene are SGHRS and YFSETQ. This chain's CDR3 is CASSRDRYGYTF. The CDR3 coding sequence is TGCGCCAGCAGCCGGGACAGATATGGCTACACCTTC. Supplemented by reference TRBV5-1 and TRBJ1-2, the full variable domain reads KAGVTQTPRYLIKTRGQQVTLSCSPISGHRSVSWYQQTPGQGLQFLFEYFSETQRNKGNFPGRFSGRQFSNSRSEMNVSTLELGDSALYLCASSRDRYGYTFGSGTRLTVV.

This clone has only a few counts. V and J are TRBV30 and TRBJ1-5; D remains ambiguous. Germline V gene lookup returns CDR1 GTSNPN and CDR2 SVGIG (reference sequence). V was clipped by 0 bases and J by 5 bases, with 8 bases between them. This CDR3 has 13 amino acids. The chain's CDR3 is CAWSVRRDQPQHF. The DNA of the CDR3 is TGTGCCTGGAGTGTACGAAGGGATCAGCCCCAGCATTTT.

The chain has TRBV5-8 and TRBJ2-7; D is undetermined. Trimming shortened V by 0 bases and J by 4 bases, and 8 bases separated the two germline ends. The CDR3 totals 13 residues. The germline gives CDR1 SGHTS, CDR2 YDEGEE. The CDR3 sequence is CASSLVPGYEQYF. The CDR3 nucleotides read TGTGCCAGCAGCTTGGTACCCGGATACGAGCAGTACTTC.

The rearrangement uses TRBV9 and TRBJ1-1, with 7 bases aligning to TRBD1. The CDR3 is 15 residues long. V lost 4 bases and J lost 3; bases outside the gene matches: 9. The germline V gene encodes CDR1 SGDLS and CDR2 YYNGEE. The CDR3 DNA reads TGTGCCAGCAGCCCGCGACAGGGTTGGGACACTGAAGCTTTCTTT. It specifies CASSPRQGWDTEAFF.

CDR3 bases: TGTGCCAGCAGCCAAGTTGCATGGGGCAGTATGTACGAGCAGTACTTC. Amino acids: CASSQVAWGSMYEQYF. This chain uses TRBV3-1 (or the pseudogene TRBV3-2) with TRBJ2-7, with TRBD1 as a possible D gene (5 bases). The V gene lost 1 base and the J gene lost 4 bases, with 17 bases spanning the gap. CDR1 and CDR2 from the germline V gene are LGHDT and YNNKEL (reference sequence). The CDR3 is 16 amino acids.

The J gene is TRBJ2-1, the V gene TRBV3-1 (or the pseudogene TRBV3-2); D remains unclear. Germline lookup yields CDR1 LGHDT and CDR2 YNNKEL (reference sequence). The CDR3 sequence is 12 residues long. V lost 1 base, J lost 8 bases, and 6 bases lay in between. The CDR3 spells CASSQVGHEQFF. DNA for the CDR3: TGTGCCAGCAGCCAAGTTGGCCATGAGCAGTTCTTC.

This clone was detected only a few times. The V call is TRBV7-9, the J call TRBJ2-2, with TRBD1 as a possible D gene (5 bases). This CDR3 contains 14 residues. V lost 3 bases and J 6 bases, leaving 11 bases between the germline ends. The germline V gene has CDR1 SEHNR and CDR2 FQNEAQ (reference sequence). CDR3 region: CASSFETAPGELFF. The CDR3 DNA reads TGTGCCAGCAGCTTCGAGACAGCCCCCGGGGAGCTGTTTTTT. The whole variable domain, filled in from reference TRBV7-9 and TRBJ2-2, reads DTGVSQNPRHKITKRGQNVTFRCDPISEHNRLYWYRQTLGQGPEFLTYFQNEAQLEKSRLLSDRFSAERPKGSFSTLEIQRTEQGDSAMYLCASSFETAPGELFFGEGSRLTVL.

The chain combines TRBV12-3 or TRBV12-4 with TRBJ2-7; D is perhaps TRBD1 (6 bases). The CDR3 has 12 amino acids. V lost 3 bases, J lost 5 bases, and 8 bases lay in between. Here the CDR3 reads CASSFSGDEQYF. The DNA of the CDR3 is TGTGCCAGCAGTTTCTCAGGGGACGAGCAGTACTTC.

The V and J genes are TRBV7-9 and TRBJ1-2; possible D gene TRBD1, 6 bases. This CDR3 is built from 14 residues. V was trimmed by 5 bases and J by 0 bases, leaving 10 bases between them. Germline V lookup: CDR1 SEHNR, CDR2 FQNEAQ (reference sequence). The DNA of the CDR3 is TGTGCCAGCAGCGCCCCAGGGGCTAACTATGGCTACACCTTC. Translated, it gives CASSAPGANYGYTF.

The chain employs TRBV27 and TRBJ1-5; tentative D call: TRBD1 (5 bases). From germline, CDR1 is MNHEY and CDR2 SMNVEV (reference sequence). V gave up 1 base and J gave up 0 bases, with 10 bases separating them. CDR3 length: 16 residues. The CDR3 nucleotides are TGTGCCAGCAGTTTATATAGGGGCAATAGCAATCAGCCCCAGCATTTT. This translates into CASSLYRGNSNQPQHF.

J is TRBJ2-3 and V is TRBV4-3, with D perhaps TRBD1 (5 bases). Germline V gives CDR1 LGHNA, CDR2 YSLEER. The V end lost 0 bases, the J end lost 4 bases, and 17 bases lay between the germline ends. This CDR3 is 17 amino acids long. DNA of the CDR3: TGCGCCAGCAGCCAAGACACACAGGACCAAATGGCAGATACGCAGTATTTT. Its translation: CASSQDTQDQMADTQYF.

This chain joins TRBV6-5 and TRBJ1-2; D is ambiguous. The V gene lost 6 bases and the J gene lost 0 bases, with 8 bases spanning the gap. This CDR3 comprises 13 residues. Germline CDR1 and CDR2: MNHEY and SVGAGI. CDR3 residues: CASRIHTNYGYTF. The DNA of the CDR3 is TGTGCCAGCAGAATACATACTAACTATGGCTACACCTTC.

This clone was seen a handful of times. The chain is built from TRBV30 and TRBJ1-4; TRBD1 matches at 7 bases. Per the germline V gene, CDR1 is GTSNPN and CDR2 is SVGIG (reference sequence). With 1 base clipped from V and 10 bases from J, the junction kept 12 bases outside the gene matches. The CDR3 extends over 15 amino acids. This CDR3 is CAWSDTGTAVTKLFF. DNA of the CDR3: TGTGCCTGGAGTGACACCGGGACAGCGGTCACAAAACTGTTTTTT.

The chain couples TRBV19 to TRBJ2-7; 8 bases align to TRBD2. The CDR3 spans 15 residues. Per germline, CDR1 LNHDA and CDR2 SQIVND (reference sequence). V shed 2 bases and J 6 bases; nucleotides not matched to a gene: 9. CDR3 amino acids: CASSIQGREVAEQYF. The CDR3 bases are TGTGCCAGTAGTATACAAGGGCGGGAGGTAGCCGAGCAGTACTTC.

This clone appeared once. The CDR3 spells CASSQDFLTDTQYF. CDR3 DNA: TGCGCCAGCAGCCAAGATTTTTTGACGGATACGCAGTATTTT. This rearrangement joins TRBV4-3 to TRBJ2-3, with D unclear. With 0 bases removed from V and 6 bases from J, the gap between germline ends came to 10 bases. The CDR3 spans 14 residues. CDR1 is LGHNA and CDR2 is YSLEER in the germline V gene.

The J gene is TRBJ2-3, the V gene TRBV10-3; 10 bases map to TRBD1. Per germline, CDR1 ENHRY and CDR2 SYGVKD. After removal of 9 bases from V and 4 bases from J, the junction contained 4 bases not matched to a gene. This CDR3 contains 13 residues. For the CDR3, the DNA is TGTGCCATAGGGACAGGGGTGCCAGATACGCAGTATTTT. Amino acids: CAIGTGVPDTQYF.

The chain's CDR3 is CASSLASGPREKLFF. The CDR3 region has the DNA TGCGCCAGCAGCTTGGCTTCAGGGCCCCGTGAAAAACTGTTTTTT. The gene calls are TRBV5-1 and TRBJ1-4; D is perhaps TRBD1 (5 bases). Germline CDR1 SGHRS, CDR2 YFSETQ. Trimming cost V 0 bases and J 7 bases, with 13 bases left between them. This CDR3 spans 15 amino acids.

The rearrangement joins TRBV19 to TRBJ1-3; no definite D call. The CDR3 contains 14 residues. Germline V gene data show CDR1 as LNHDA and CDR2 as SQIVND (reference sequence). V was trimmed by 5 bases and J by 0 bases, leaving 8 bases between them. The CDR3 spells CASSPQSSGNTIYF. The CDR3 DNA sequence: TGTGCCAGTAGTCCACAGAGCTCTGGAAACACCATATATTTT.

This clone was seen just once. This chain joins TRBV6-1 and TRBJ1-2; no definite D call. The length of the CDR3 is 13 residues. With 2 bases removed from V and 3 bases from J, the gap between germline ends came to 7 bases. Per the germline V gene, CDR1 is MNHNS and CDR2 is SASEGT. CDR3 protein: CASSEIRDYGYTF. CDR3 DNA sequence: TGTGCCAGCAGTGAAATACGGGACTATGGCTACACCTTC.

The chain has TRBV18 and TRBJ2-7, with D perhaps matching TRBD2 (6 bases). CDR3 size: 14 residues. Trimming took off 2 bases at V and 6 bases at J, with 14 bases between the two ends. CDR1 is KGHSH, CDR2 LQKENI, per germline. The CDR3 is CASSPTPGGAEQYF. In DNA, the CDR3 is TGTGCCAGCTCACCAACGCCCGGAGGGGCCGAGCAGTACTTC.

This clone was seen a single time. This sequence joins TRBV6-5 and TRBJ1-2; TRBD1 is a possible D gene (5 bases). V gave up 4 bases and J gave up 4 bases, with 19 bases separating them. Germline V gene sequence: CDR1 MNHEY, CDR2 SVGAGI. The CDR3 covers 16 residues. In DNA, the CDR3 is TGTGCCAGCAGTTCCAGGGAAGAATTTGGGCTCTATGGCTACACCTTC. This sequence encodes CASSSREEFGLYGYTF.

The V and J genes are TRBV2 and TRBJ2-2, with TRBD2 matching over 10 bases. The germline gives CDR1 SNHLY, CDR2 FYNNEI. The CDR3 loop spans 15 amino acids. V was clipped by 6 bases and J by 4 bases; unmatched bases: 5. The CDR3 DNA reads as TGTGCCAGCAGGTTGGGACTAGCGTCCACCGGGGAGCTGTTTTTT. Translating gives CASRLGLASTGELFF.

This chain's CDR3 is CASSPSTENQPQHF. CDR3 in DNA: TGTGCCAGCTCACCTTCCACAGAAAATCAGCCCCAGCATTTT. The rearrangement links TRBV18 to TRBJ1-5; no clear D. CDR3 length: 14 residues. Germline V gives CDR1 KGHSH, CDR2 LQKENI. V lost 3 bases and J 4 bases, leaving 10 bases between the germline ends.

The gene calls are TRBV10-3 and TRBJ2-3, with 13 bases lining up with TRBD2. Looked up from germline, CDR1 is ENHRY and CDR2 is SYGVKD. J gave up 0 bases and V 7 bases, and 4 bases lay outside the gene matches. The CDR3 is 16 residues long. The CDR3 spells CAITSTSGGSTDTQYF. CDR3 nucleotides: TGTGCCATCACCTCGACTAGCGGGGGGAGCACAGATACGCAGTATTTT.

This chain connects TRBV7-3 to TRBJ2-1, with 7 nucleotides matching TRBD2. The CDR3 length is 14 residues. V lost 2 bases and J lost 7; bases outside the gene matches: 5. The germline CDR1 and CDR2 sequences are SGHTA and FQGTGA. The CDR3: CASSLGGSKNEQFF. CDR3 DNA sequence: TGTGCCAGCAGCTTAGGCGGGAGTAAGAATGAGCAGTTCTTC.

The V call is TRBV5-5, the J call TRBJ2-1; D gene ambiguous. V lost 0 bases and J lost 0, with 10 bases in between. The CDR3 has 16 residues. Germline CDR1 reads SGHKS; CDR2 reads YYEKEE (reference sequence). The CDR3 sequence: CASSLGQSSSYNEQFF. The CDR3 region has the DNA TGTGCCAGCAGCTTGGGGCAGAGTAGCTCCTACAATGAGCAGTTCTTC.

The chain uses TRBV2 and TRBJ2-5, with 9 bases matching TRBD2. Germline V gene lookup returns CDR1 SNHLY and CDR2 FYNNEI. This CDR3 comprises 16 residues. The V and J ends lost 5 bases and 1 base, in that order; junction bases with no gene match: 8. This chain's CDR3 is CASSRRRREGQETQYF. The DNA for the CDR3 is TGTGCCAGCAGTCGCCGAAGGCGGGAGGGCCAAGAGACCCAGTACTTC. Variable domain in full (rest from reference TRBV2 and TRBJ2-5): EPEVTQTPSHQVTQMGQEVILRCVPISNHLYFYWYRQILGQKVEFLVSFYNNEISEKSEIFDDQFSVERPDGSNFTLKIRSTKLEDSAMYFCASSRRRREGQETQYFGPGTRLLVL.